Each of the 4 T cell receptor beta chains below was sequenced from the same sample in a study of blood T cells in healthy people across ages. A second roughly 6 to 12 cycle PCR used barcoded and J-beta primers. Each CDR3 protein gets one entry after TCRdb re-called the 5' RACE reads with MiXCR. This table has about 1.4 million distinct CDR3 sequences, around 59% appearing once. Sequenced input: blood. The source is a man in his late teens or twenties in good health.

The chain joins TRBV6-2 or TRBV6-3 to TRBJ2-1; D gene unclear. Germline loops: CDR1 MNHEY, CDR2 SVGEGT. The CDR3 is made up of 14 amino acids. Trimming took 5 bases from V and 2 from J, leaving 10 bases between them. The CDR3 nucleotides are TGTGCCAGCAGTACAGCAAATGCCTACAATGAGCAGTTCTTC. This sequence encodes CASSTANAYNEQFF.

The CDR3 coding sequence is TGCAGCGTTTCCTTCGACAGGGCGGATAGCTATGGCTACACCTTC. Residues: CSVSFDRADSYGYTF. The gene calls are TRBV29-1 and TRBJ1-2; 7 nucleotides match TRBD1. V trimming: 5 bases; J trimming: 4 bases; junction bases outside the gene matches: 13. Per the germline V gene, CDR1 is SQVTM and CDR2 is ANQGSEA. This CDR3 contains 15 residues.

The chain uses TRBV6-6 and TRBJ1-2, with TRBD1 matching over 9 bases. The CDR3 length is 13 residues. CDR1 and CDR2 (germline): MNHNY, SVGAGI (reference sequence). V trimming: 7 bases; J trimming: 8 bases; junction bases outside the gene matches: 8. The DNA for the CDR3 is TGTGCCAGCACCGCCGGGACAGGGAGCGGCTACACCTTC. This codes for CASTAGTGSGYTF.

About this clonotype itself: A read error may produce the germline difference seen at one junction end. The rearrangement links TRBV6-1 to TRBJ2-1; TRBD2 aligns across 11 bases. The V gene's germline CDR1 is MNHNS and CDR2 SASEGT. This CDR3 has 14 residues. CDR3 residues: CASQGLAGPNEQFF. In nucleotides, the CDR3 is TGCGCCAGCCAAGGACTAGCGGGTCCCAATGAGCAGTTCTTC.